The 4 T cell receptor beta chains presented below share a single source sample, sequenced in a study of blood T cell repertoires in COVID-19. Generated by immunoSEQ multiplex PCR, the TCRdb table keeps only in-frame clones and is missing some. Of around 100,000 clones in the sample, about 90% were seen once. Sequences were obtained from peripheral blood. The receptors derive from a human donor in a cohort sampled during active COVID-19.

Turning to this clone: The junction shows a germline mismatch at one end, possibly a read error. The V and J genes are TRBV3-1 (or the pseudogene TRBV3-2) and TRBJ2-7; possibly TRBD2 for D (5 bases). Germline CDR1 LGHDT, CDR2 YNNKEL (reference sequence). The CDR3 loop spans 13 amino acids. Here the CDR3 reads CASSHQQGLGAVF. The CDR3 DNA reads TGTGCCAGCAGCCATCAGCAAGGACTGGGAGCGGTCTTC.

The CDR3 DNA reads as TGTGCCAGTAGTATGGGGAGTCGAGGAAACACCATATATTTT. Its translation: CASSMGSRGNTIYF. This chain links TRBV19 with TRBJ1-3; D gene unclear. V was cut by 3 bases and J by 4 bases, with 10 bases left in between. Germline CDR1 LNHDA, CDR2 SQIVND (reference sequence). CDR3 size: 14 residues.

This chain links TRBV18 with TRBJ1-5; 9 nucleotides match TRBD1. Germline V gene sequence: CDR1 KGHSH, CDR2 LQKENI. Losses at the gene ends were 2 bases for V and 5 bases for J; bases not matched to a gene: 4. The CDR3 loop spans 15 amino acids. The CDR3 reads CASSPGTGSHQPQHF. CDR3 bases: TGTGCCAGCTCACCAGGGACAGGGTCGCATCAGCCCCAGCATTTT.

CDR3 region: CAISQEGVFSYEQYF. The DNA for the CDR3 is TGTGCCATCAGTCAGGAAGGGGTTTTTTCCTACGAGCAGTACTTC. V is TRBV10-3 and J is TRBJ2-7; TRBD1 might be the D (5 bases). Deletions cut 5 bases from V and 1 base from J, with 15 bases between. Germline values: CDR1 ENHRY, CDR2 SYGVKD. The length of the CDR3 is 15 residues.